This T cell receptor (beta chain) was recorded in a study of T-cell memory formation after mild COVID-19. The TCR alpha and TCR beta cDNA libraries, bearing sample barcodes and UMIs, were generated by 5'RACE using constant-segment primers. TCRdb reanalysed the 5' RACE reads using MiXCR and keeps one entry per CDR3 protein. The sample comprises about 210,000 distinct CDR3 sequences, roughly a tenth of which are singletons, and under 3.5% rests with the top ten. This clonotype was picked up a small number of times. Its specificity is unknown. Study-level results: Researchers found some responding clones in pre-infection memory, a sign that cross-reactive memory joined.

This CDR3 is 16 amino acids long. CDR1 is SGHAT, CDR2 FQDESV, per germline (reference sequence). J lost 4 bases, V lost 5 bases, and 9 bases had no gene match. The J gene is TRBJ2-3, the V gene TRBV11-1; 10 positions match TRBD1. The sequence was collected from a man younger than 35 who had mild COVID-19 (a few samples of this study predate the infection). Cell type and time point are not known. Material for sequencing was PBMCs or a T cell subset sorted from them (not recorded which). The CDR3 nucleotides read TGTGCCAGCAGCGACAGGGGGCGCGGGGCGGCAGATACGCAGTATTTT. This translates into CASSDRGRGAADTQYF.